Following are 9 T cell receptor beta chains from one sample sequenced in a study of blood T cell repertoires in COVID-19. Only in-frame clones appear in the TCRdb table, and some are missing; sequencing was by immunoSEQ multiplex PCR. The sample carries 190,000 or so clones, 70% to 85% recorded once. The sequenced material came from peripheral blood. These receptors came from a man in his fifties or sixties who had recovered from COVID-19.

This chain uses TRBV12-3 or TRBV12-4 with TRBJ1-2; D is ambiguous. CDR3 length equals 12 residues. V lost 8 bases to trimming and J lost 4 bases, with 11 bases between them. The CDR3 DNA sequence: TGTGCCAGCTCGAGGAACTCCTATGGCTACACCTTC. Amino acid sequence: CASSRNSYGYTF.

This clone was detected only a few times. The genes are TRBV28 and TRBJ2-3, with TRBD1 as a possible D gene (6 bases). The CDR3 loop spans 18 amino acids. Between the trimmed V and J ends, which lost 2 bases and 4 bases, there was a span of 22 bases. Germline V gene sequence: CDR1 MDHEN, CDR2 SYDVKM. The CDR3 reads CASSLPILGQPAADTQYF. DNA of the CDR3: TGTGCCAGCAGTTTACCCATACTTGGACAGCCCGCGGCAGATACGCAGTATTTT.

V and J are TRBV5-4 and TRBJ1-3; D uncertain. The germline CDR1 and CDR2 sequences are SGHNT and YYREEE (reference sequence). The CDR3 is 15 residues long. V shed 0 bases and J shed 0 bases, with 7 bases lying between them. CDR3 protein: CASSLEAGSGNTIYF. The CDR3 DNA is TGTGCCAGCAGCTTGGAGGCAGGCTCTGGAAACACCATATATTTT.

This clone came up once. The CDR3 DNA sequence: TGTGCCAGCAGCTTCCAGGGTATGATGAACACTGAAGCTTTCTTT. Protein product: CASSFQGMMNTEAFF. The chain is built from TRBV7-8 and TRBJ1-1, with D perhaps matching TRBD1 (5 bases). The CDR3 length is 15 residues. Trimming removed 3 bases at V and 0 bases at J, with 11 bases between. Germline V gives CDR1 SGHVS, CDR2 FQNEAQ.

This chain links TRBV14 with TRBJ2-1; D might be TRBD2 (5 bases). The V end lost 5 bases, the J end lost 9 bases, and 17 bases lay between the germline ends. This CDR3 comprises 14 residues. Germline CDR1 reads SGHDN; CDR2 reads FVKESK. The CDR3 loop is CASSEQISEAEQFF. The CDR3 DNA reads TGTGCCAGCAGCGAACAAATTAGCGAGGCTGAGCAGTTCTTC.

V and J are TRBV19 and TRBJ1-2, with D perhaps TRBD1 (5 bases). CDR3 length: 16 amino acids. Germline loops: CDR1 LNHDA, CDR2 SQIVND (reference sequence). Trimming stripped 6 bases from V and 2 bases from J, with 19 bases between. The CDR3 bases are TGTGCCAGTAGCATCCCCGCAGGCAGGGCGAACTATGGCTACACCTTC. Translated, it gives CASSIPAGRANYGYTF. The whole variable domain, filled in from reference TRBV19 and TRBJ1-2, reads DGGITQSPKYLFRKEGQNVTLSCEQNLNHDAMYWYRQDPGQGLRLIYYSQIVNDFQKGDIAEGYSVSREKKESFPLTVTSAQKNPTAFYLCASSIPAGRANYGYTFGSGTRLTVV.

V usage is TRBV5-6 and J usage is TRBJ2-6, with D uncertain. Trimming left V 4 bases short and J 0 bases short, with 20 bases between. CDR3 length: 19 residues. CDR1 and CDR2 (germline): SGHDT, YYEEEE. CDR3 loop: CASSQSTPSLFSGANVLTF. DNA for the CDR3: TGTGCCAGCAGCCAATCGACACCTTCCCTTTTCTCTGGGGCCAACGTCCTGACTTTC.

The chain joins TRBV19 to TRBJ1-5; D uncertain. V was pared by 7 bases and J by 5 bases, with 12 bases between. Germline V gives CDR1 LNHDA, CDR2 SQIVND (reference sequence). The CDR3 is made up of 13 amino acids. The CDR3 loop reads CASKVDSYQPQHF. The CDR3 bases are TGTGCCAGTAAGGTGGACTCTTATCAGCCCCAGCATTTT. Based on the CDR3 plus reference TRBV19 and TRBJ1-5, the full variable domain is DGGITQSPKYLFRKEGQNVTLSCEQNLNHDAMYWYRQDPGQGLRLIYYSQIVNDFQKGDIAEGYSVSREKKESFPLTVTSAQKNPTAFYLCASKVDSYQPQHFGDGTRLSIL.

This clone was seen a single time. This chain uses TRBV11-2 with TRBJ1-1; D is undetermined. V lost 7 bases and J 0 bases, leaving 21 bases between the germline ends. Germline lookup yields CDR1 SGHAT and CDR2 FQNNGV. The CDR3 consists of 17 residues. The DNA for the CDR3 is TGTGCCAGCAAATACTCCTCGGGTCCGCACCTGAACACTGAAGCTTTCTTT. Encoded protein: CASKYSSGPHLNTEAFF.